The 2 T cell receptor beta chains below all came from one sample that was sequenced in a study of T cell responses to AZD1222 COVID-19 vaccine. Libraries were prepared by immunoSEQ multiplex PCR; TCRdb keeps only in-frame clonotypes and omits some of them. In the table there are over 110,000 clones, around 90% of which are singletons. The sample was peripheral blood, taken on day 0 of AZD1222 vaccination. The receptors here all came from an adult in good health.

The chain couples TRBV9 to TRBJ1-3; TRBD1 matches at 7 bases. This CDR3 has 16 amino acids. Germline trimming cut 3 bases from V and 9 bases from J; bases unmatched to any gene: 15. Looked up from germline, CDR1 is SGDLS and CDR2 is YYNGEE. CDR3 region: CASSAQTGTAGGTIYF. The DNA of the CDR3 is TGTGCCAGCAGCGCACAGACCGGGACAGCTGGCGGCACCATATATTTT. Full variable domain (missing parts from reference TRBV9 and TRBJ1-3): DSGVTQTPKHLITATGQRVTLRCSPRSGDLSVYWYQQSLDQGLQFLIQYYNGEERAKGNILERFSAQQFPDLHSELNLSSLELGDSALYFCASSAQTGTAGGTIYFGEGSWLTVV.

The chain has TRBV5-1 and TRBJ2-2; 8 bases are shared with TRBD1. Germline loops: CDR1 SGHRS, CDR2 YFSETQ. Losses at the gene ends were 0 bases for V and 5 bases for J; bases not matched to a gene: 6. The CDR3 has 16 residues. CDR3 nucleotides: TGCGCCAGCAGCTTGGATGGACAGGGACGAACCGGGGAGCTGTTTTTT. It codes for CASSLDGQGRTGELFF.